This entry lists 7 T cell receptor beta chains sequenced from one sample in a study of blood T cell repertoires in COVID-19 (dated by TCRdb to about 2020). Library preparation was by the immunoSEQ multiplex PCR assay. TCRdb's version of the immuneACCESS table is confined to in-frame rearrangements and falls short of the full clone set. An unresolved V gene accounts for under half of the shortfall where checked; the remainder is of unknown origin. The table for this sample lists more than 90,000 clones; about 80% of them were counted only once. The ten largest clones capture around 4.1% of the sample. Material for sequencing was peripheral blood. All receptors come from a man aged 55 to 70 with acute or convalescent COVID-19.

The chain uses TRBV3-1 (or the pseudogene TRBV3-2) and TRBJ2-1, with a possible D match to TRBD2 (5 bases). CDR1 LGHDT and CDR2 YNNKEL come from the germline V gene (reference sequence). V lost 4 bases to trimming and J lost 10 bases, with 11 bases between them. This CDR3 contains 12 residues. CDR3 amino acids: CASSPRSGEQFF. The CDR3 DNA sequence: TGTGCCAGCAGCCCCCGATCGGGGGAGCAGTTCTTC.

This clone showed up just once. The CDR3 DNA is TGTGCCAGCAGTGACCGGGCCCCAGGGCGGGAGACCCAGTACTTC. Translated: CASSDRAPGRETQYF. The chain uses TRBV6-2 or TRBV6-3 and TRBJ2-5; perhaps TRBD1 as D (5 bases). This CDR3 is built from 15 residues. Germline-derived CDR1 and CDR2 are MNHEY and SVGEGT. Trimming removed 5 bases at V and 5 bases at J, with 18 bases between.

Only one count was recorded for this clone. V usage is TRBV3-1 (or the pseudogene TRBV3-2) and J usage is TRBJ2-7; 14 positions match TRBD2. Germline assignment: CDR1 LGHDT and CDR2 YNNKEL (reference sequence). The CDR3 extends over 18 amino acids. The V segment lost 11 bases and the J segment 0 bases; nucleotides outside the gene matches: 15. The CDR3 reads CAGATSGRALCVSYEQYV. CDR3 DNA: TGTGCCGGCGCGACTAGCGGGAGGGCCCTTTGTGTCTCCTACGAGCAGTACGTC.

This sequence joins TRBV6-5 and TRBJ2-1, with TRBD2 identical over 8 bases. The CDR3 is made up of 13 amino acids. CDR1 is MNHEY and CDR2 is SVGAGI in the germline V gene. Trimming at V came to 5 bases and at J to 6 bases, leaving 3 bases not matched to a gene. CDR3 loop: CASSREGGNEQFF. The CDR3 DNA reads TGTGCCAGCAGTCGGGAGGGGGGCAATGAGCAGTTCTTC.

This clone has just one count. This chain connects TRBV7-8 to TRBJ2-2, with D possibly matching TRBD1 (5 bases). With 5 bases removed from V and 1 base from J, the gap between germline ends came to 11 bases. This CDR3 region has 15 residues. Germline CDR1 reads SGHVS; CDR2 reads FQNEAQ. In DNA, the CDR3 is TGTGCCAGCAGCGCGGCGACAGTGAACACCGGGGAGCTGTTTTTT. Amino acids: CASSAATVNTGELFF.

The J gene is TRBJ1-5, the V gene TRBV5-1; no firm D call. Trimming removed 0 bases at V and 4 bases at J, with 5 bases between. Germline assignment: CDR1 SGHRS and CDR2 YFSETQ. The CDR3 runs 13 residues. The CDR3, as DNA: TGCGCCAGCAGCTTGGCCCCTAATCAGCCCCAGCATTTT. This gives the protein CASSLAPNQPQHF.

The chain has TRBV9 and TRBJ2-5; 9 positions agree with TRBD1. CDR1 is SGDLS and CDR2 is YYNGEE in the germline V gene. V trimming: 4 bases; J trimming: 2 bases; junction bases outside the gene matches: 6. The CDR3 length is 15 residues. The CDR3 DNA sequence: TGTGCCAGCAGCCCATGGACAGGGGATCAAGAGACCCAGTACTTC. This encodes CASSPWTGDQETQYF.